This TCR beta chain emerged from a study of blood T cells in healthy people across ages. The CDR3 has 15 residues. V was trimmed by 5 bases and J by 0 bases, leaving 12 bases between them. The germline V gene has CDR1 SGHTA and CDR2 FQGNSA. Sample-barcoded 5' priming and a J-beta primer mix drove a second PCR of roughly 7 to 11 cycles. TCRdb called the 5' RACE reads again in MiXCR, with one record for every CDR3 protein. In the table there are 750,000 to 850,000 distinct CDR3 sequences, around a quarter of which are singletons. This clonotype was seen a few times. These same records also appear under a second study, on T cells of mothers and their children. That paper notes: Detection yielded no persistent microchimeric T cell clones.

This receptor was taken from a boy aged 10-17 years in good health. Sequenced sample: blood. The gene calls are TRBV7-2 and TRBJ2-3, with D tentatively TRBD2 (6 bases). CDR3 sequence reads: CASSRPGGSTDTQYF. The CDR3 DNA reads TGTGCCAGCAGCCGCCCCGGGGGTAGCACAGATACGCAGTATTTT.